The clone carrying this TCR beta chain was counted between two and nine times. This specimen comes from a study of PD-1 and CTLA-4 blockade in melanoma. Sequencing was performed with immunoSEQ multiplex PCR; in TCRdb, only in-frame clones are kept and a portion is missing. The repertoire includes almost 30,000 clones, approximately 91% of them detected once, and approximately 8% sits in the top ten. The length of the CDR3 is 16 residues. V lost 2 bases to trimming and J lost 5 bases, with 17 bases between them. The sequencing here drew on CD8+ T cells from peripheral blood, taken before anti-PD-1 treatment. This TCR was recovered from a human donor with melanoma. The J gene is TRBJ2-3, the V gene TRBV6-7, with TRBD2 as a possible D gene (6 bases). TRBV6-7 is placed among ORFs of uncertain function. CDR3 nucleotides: TGTGCCAGCAGTTACCCGACGGGACCGCGGGAAGATACGCAGTATTTT. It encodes CASSYPTGPREDTQYF.